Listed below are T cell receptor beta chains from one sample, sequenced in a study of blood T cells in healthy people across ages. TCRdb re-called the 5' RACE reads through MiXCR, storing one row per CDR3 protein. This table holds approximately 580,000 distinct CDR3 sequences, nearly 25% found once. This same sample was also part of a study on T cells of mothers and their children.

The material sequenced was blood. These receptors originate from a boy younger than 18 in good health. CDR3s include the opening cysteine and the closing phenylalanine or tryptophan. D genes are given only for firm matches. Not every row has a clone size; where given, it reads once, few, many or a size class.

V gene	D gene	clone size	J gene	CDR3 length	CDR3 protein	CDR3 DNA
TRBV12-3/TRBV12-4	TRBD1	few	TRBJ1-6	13	CASSNNRGSPLHF	TGTGCCAGCAGTAACAACAGGGGTTCACCCCTCCACTTT
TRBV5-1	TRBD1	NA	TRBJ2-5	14	CASSRTGSGETQYF	TGCGCCAGCAGCCGGACAGGTTCAGGGGAGACCCAGTACTTC
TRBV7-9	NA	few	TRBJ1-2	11	CASSDNYGYTF	TGTGCCAGCAGCGACAATTATGGCTACACCTTC
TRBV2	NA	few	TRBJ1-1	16	CASSFRRASGNTEAFF	TGTGCCAGCAGTTTTCGACGGGCGTCGGGGAACACTGAAGCTTTCTTT
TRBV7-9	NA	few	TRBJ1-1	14	CASSFTDEGGEAFF	TGTGCCAGCAGCTTCACAGACGAGGGGGGTGAAGCTTTCTTT
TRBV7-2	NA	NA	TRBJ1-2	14	CASSLWLSNYGYTF	TGTGCCAGCAGCTTGTGGCTTTCTAACTATGGCTACACCTTC
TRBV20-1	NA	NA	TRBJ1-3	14	CSAFDPRGGNTIYF	TGCAGTGCTTTTGATCCGCGGGGTGGAAACACCATATATTTT
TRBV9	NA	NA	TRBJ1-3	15	CASSLRDTSGNTIYF	TGTGCCAGCAGCCTCCGGGACACTTCTGGAAACACCATATATTTT
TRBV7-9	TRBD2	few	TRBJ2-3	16	CASSLLAGGVTDTQYF	TGTGCCAGCAGCTTACTAGCGGGGGGTGTCACAGATACGCAGTATTTT
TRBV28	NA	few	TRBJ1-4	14	CASSSGTPPRMLFF	TGTGCCAGCAGTTCCGGGACACCCCCGAGGATGCTGTTTTTT
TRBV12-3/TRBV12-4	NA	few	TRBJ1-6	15	CASSSRQIGTSPLHF	TGTGCCAGCAGTTCCCGACAGATCGGCACCTCACCCCTCCACTTT
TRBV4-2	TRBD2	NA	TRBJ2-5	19	CASSQGLGGRLGFQETQYF	TGTGCCAGCAGCCAAGGGTTGGGCGGGAGGTTGGGCTTCCAAGAGACCCAGTACTTC
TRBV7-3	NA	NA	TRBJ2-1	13	CASSLKGGDEQFF	TGTGCCAGCAGCTTAAAGGGTGGCGATGAGCAGTTCTTC
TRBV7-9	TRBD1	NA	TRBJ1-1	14	CASSLAQGATEAFF	TGTGCCAGCAGCTTAGCGCAGGGGGCCACTGAAGCTTTCTTT
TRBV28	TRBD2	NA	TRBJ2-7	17	CASSLRAVAGGPDGQYF	TGTGCCAGCAGTTTACGTGCCGTAGCGGGAGGGCCGGACGGGCAGTACTTC
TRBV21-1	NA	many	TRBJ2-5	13	CASSNREQETQYF	TGTGCCAGCAGCAACCGGGAACAAGAGACCCAGTACTTC
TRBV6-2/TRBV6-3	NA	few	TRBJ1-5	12	CAIQGKGQPQHF	TGTGCCATCCAGGGTAAGGGCCAGCCCCAGCATTTT
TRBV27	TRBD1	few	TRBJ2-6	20	CASSLLAPGTGTSGANVLTF	TGTGCCAGCAGTTTACTAGCTCCCGGGACAGGGACCTCTGGGGCCAACGTCCTGACTTTC
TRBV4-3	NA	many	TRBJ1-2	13	CASSQETDRGYTF	TGCGCCAGCAGCCAAGAGACCGATCGGGGCTACACCTTC
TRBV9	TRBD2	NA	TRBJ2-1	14	CASTLPSGGGEQFF	TGTGCCAGCACCCTCCCAAGCGGGGGGGGTGAGCAGTTCTTC
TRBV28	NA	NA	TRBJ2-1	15	CASSGGGAPELGQFF	TGTGCCAGCTCAGGTGGCGGAGCTCCTGAGTTAGGGCAGTTCTTC
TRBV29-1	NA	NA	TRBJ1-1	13	CSVRGGVNTEAFF	TGCAGCGTTAGGGGGGGGGTGAACACTGAAGCTTTCTTT
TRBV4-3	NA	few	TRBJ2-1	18	CASSQEWFAWGSYNEQFF	TGCGCCAGCAGCCAAGAATGGTTCGCGTGGGGCTCCTACAATGAGCAGTTCTTC
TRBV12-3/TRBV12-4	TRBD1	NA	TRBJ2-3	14	CASSQGARTDTQYF	TGTGCCAGCAGTCAGGGGGCGCGCACAGATACGCAGTATTTT
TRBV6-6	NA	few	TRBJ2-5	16	CASSYSKRAKEETQYF	TGTGCCAGCAGTTACTCGAAGAGGGCGAAAGAAGAGACCCAGTACTTC
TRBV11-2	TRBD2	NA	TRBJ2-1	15	CASTLTSGSYNEQFF	TGTGCCAGCACCCTCACTAGCGGTTCCTACAATGAGCAGTTCTTC
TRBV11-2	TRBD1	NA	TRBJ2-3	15	CASSLGDRVTDTQYF	TGTGCCAGCAGCTTAGGTGACAGGGTTACAGATACGCAGTATTTT
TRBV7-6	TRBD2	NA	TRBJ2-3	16	CASSLMSSGRVNTQYF	TGTGCCAGCAGCTTAATGTCTAGCGGGAGGGTAAATACGCAGTATTTT
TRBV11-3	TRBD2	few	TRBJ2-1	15	CASGTGTSGYNEQFF	TGTGCCAGCGGAACCGGGACTAGCGGATACAATGAGCAGTTCTTC